Listed below are T cell receptor beta chains from one sample, sequenced in a study of T cells in Graves' hyperthyroidism and ophthalmopathy. Each CDR3 protein gets one entry after TCRdb re-called the multiplex PCR reads with MiXCR. This sample carries over 500,000 distinct CDR3 sequences, about 16% of them seen once, and the ten largest clones take less than 30%. Sequencing was performed on blood. Receptor source: a woman younger than 45 with Graves' ophthalmopathy. The CDR3 runs from the conserved cysteine through the conserved F or W. A D gene is named only where the DNA matches it firmly. The size entry is marked missing in some rows and otherwise reads once, few, many or a size class.

clone_size,d_call,v_call,j_call,cdr3_nt,cdr3_aa
many,TRBD1,TRBV28,TRBJ2-6,TGTGCCAGCAGGGCGACAGGGGGCTCTGGGGCCAACGTCCTGACTTTC,CASRATGGSGANVLTF
many,NA,TRBV29-1,TRBJ2-7,TGCAGCGTGCAGGATAGCTCCTACGAGCAGTACTTC,CSVQDSSYEQYF
NA,TRBD1,TRBV20-1,TRBJ1-3,TGCAGTGCTAGGAGGGGGCACATCAGGGCGGTATCTGGAAACACCATATATTTT,CSARRGHIRAVSGNTIYF
many,NA,TRBV30,TRBJ2-7,TGTGCCTGCACCCCACGGGAGAAGTCTGGCGAGCAGTACTTC,CACTPREKSGEQYF
many,NA,TRBV2,TRBJ2-7,TGTGCCAGCAGTGAAGGTTTGGTAAACCACTACGAGCAGTACTTC,CASSEGLVNHYEQYF
NA,NA,TRBV7-2,TRBJ1-5,TGTGCCAGCAGCTTCATCGGCCAGCCCCAGCATTTT,CASSFIGQPQHF
many,TRBD2,TRBV6-1,TRBJ2-3,TGTGCCAGCAGGACAACGGGAGGGGCAGATACGCAGTATTTT,CASRTTGGADTQYF
many,TRBD1,TRBV20-1,TRBJ2-5,TGCAGTGACGGACAGGGGTCCAAGCCGGAGACCCAGTACTTC,CSDGQGSKPETQYF
NA,NA,TRBV13,TRBJ2-7,TGTGCCAGCAGCCCAGGGCGAGGCGAGCAGTACTTC,CASSPGRGEQYF
NA,TRBD2,TRBV19,TRBJ2-1,TGTGCCAGTAGTATAGGAGGTCTAGCGGACTCCTACAATGAGCAGTTCTTC,CASSIGGLADSYNEQFF
NA,NA,TRBV19,TRBJ2-7,TGTGCCAGTAGTAACGTAGCGGACCAATCCTACGAGCAGTACTTC,CASSNVADQSYEQYF
few,TRBD1,TRBV24-1,TRBJ2-3,TGTGCCACCAGTGATTTCCCGGGACAGGGCGCGACGCAGTATTTT,CATSDFPGQGATQYF
many,TRBD1,TRBV20-1,TRBJ2-7,TGCAGTGCTGGGGGGGACAGGGCTCGGGAGCAGTACTTC,CSAGGDRAREQYF
NA,TRBD2,TRBV6-1,TRBJ2-7,TGTGCCAGCAGTGCTAGCGGGACCGGTCCGATATACGAGCAGTACTTC,CASSASGTGPIYEQYF
NA,TRBD1,TRBV25-1,TRBJ1-2,TGTGCCAGCAGTTATGGGACAGGGCGCTTCTATGGCTACACCTTC,CASSYGTGRFYGYTF
few,NA,TRBV27,TRBJ2-4,TGTGCCACCTCGGAGGGCGGAAACATTCAGTACTTC,CATSEGGNIQYF
many,TRBD2,TRBV20-1,TRBJ2-7,TGCAGTGGCATGCCCCCAATAGCGGGAGTAGGCTACGAGCAGTACTTC,CSGMPPIAGVGYEQYF
many,NA,TRBV6-2/TRBV6-3,TRBJ2-7,TGTGCCAGCACGGACTTTTACGAGCAGTACTTC,CASTDFYEQYF
many,NA,TRBV5-1,TRBJ1-1,TGCGCCAGCAGCCTGACAGCAGACACTGAAGCTTTCTTT,CASSLTADTEAFF
few,NA,TRBV25-1,TRBJ1-5,TGTGCCAGCAGTGAATCCGGGATTCAGCCCCAGCATTTT,CASSESGIQPQHF
few,NA,TRBV12-3/TRBV12-4,TRBJ1-3,TGTGCCAGCGTTATGGGGCCCTCTGGAAACACCATATATTTT,CASVMGPSGNTIYF
many,NA,TRBV9,TRBJ2-7,TGTGCCAGCAGCGTAGCCGGGGATAGGGCCTACGAGCAGTACTTC,CASSVAGDRAYEQYF
NA,NA,TRBV7-9,TRBJ2-2,TGTGCCAGCAGCTTAGCGGGAGGAATGGCCGGGGAGCTGTTTTTT,CASSLAGGMAGELFF
NA,TRBD1,TRBV28,TRBJ2-7,TGTGCCAGCAGTTTGACAGGGGAGCCCTCCTACGAGCAGTACTTC,CASSLTGEPSYEQYF
many,TRBD2,TRBV12-3/TRBV12-4,TRBJ2-7,TGTGCCAGCAGACCCACCGGGACTAGCGGGAGATACGAGCAGTACTTC,CASRPTGTSGRYEQYF
many,TRBD1,TRBV7-9,TRBJ1-1,TGTGCCAGCAGCCCGGGACAGGTAGGCACTGAAGCTTTCTTT,CASSPGQVGTEAFF
many,TRBD1,TRBV27,TRBJ2-1,TGTGCCAGCAGTTTAATGGGACAGGGTAGTGAGCAGTTCTTC,CASSLMGQGSEQFF
few,TRBD1,TRBV5-8,TRBJ1-5,TGTGCCAGCAGACCCGACAGGGGAAATCAGCCCCAGCATTTT,CASRPDRGNQPQHF
many,NA,TRBV27,TRBJ2-6,TGTGCCAGCAGTTCAAATCGACCCGACGGGGCCAACGTCCTGACTTTC,CASSSNRPDGANVLTF
NA,TRBD2,TRBV6-5,TRBJ2-1,TGTGCCAGCAGTTACTTGGGGACTAGCGGATACAATGAGCAGTTCTTC,CASSYLGTSGYNEQFF
many,NA,TRBV14,TRBJ2-5,TGTGCCAGCAGCCACGGCAGATGGGAGACCCAGTACTTC,CASSHGRWETQYF